This is a list of T cell receptor beta chains from one sample in a study of blood T cell repertoires in COVID-19. Method: immunoSEQ multiplex PCR; TCRdb's copy keeps in-frame clones and lacks some. The data contain 70,000 to 95,000 clones, around 89% of them seen just once; the ten biggest clones take up roughly 2.5%. Sequencing was carried out using peripheral blood. These receptors came from a man in his forties or fifties with COVID-19, enrolled during active disease. The conserved cysteine and the conserved F or W are not part of the CDR3 here. Clone size is not always given. Where it is, it says once, few, many or a class for expanded clones.

V,size,CDR3
TRBV5-1,-,ASTTGGEAF
TRBV6-5,-,ASRRTGKGGYT
TRBV19,-,ASSIGNQPQH
TRBV7-2,-,ASSISGGAINEQF
TRBV6-2/TRBV6-3,-,ASSHNRGRGVADTQY
TRBV19,-,ASSISLTPHSNQPQH
TRBV6-6,-,ASSSGHRTGGGYT
TRBV5-1,-,ASSFRTSYEQY
TRBV6-5,-,ASSWYRGQETQY
TRBV9,-,ASSASDRGTEAF
TRBV9,-,ASSTRGANTGELF
TRBV7-9,-,ASSLVGGSNNSPLH
TRBV15,-,ATSRDRGYEQY
TRBV30,-,AWSVSGTGRNSPLH
TRBV7-9,-,ASSLTDDEQY
TRBV14,-,ASSQDPAGNIQY
TRBV18,few,ASSPQAIRGGEQY
TRBV6-6,-,ASRQGGSGNTIY
TRBV9,-,ASSVGGVSGNTIY
TRBV30,-,AWSVSRGETQY
TRBV24-1,-,ATSDQTGGDEQY
TRBV2,-,ASSGRGRDSPLH
TRBV24-1,once,ATSDSWTKYNEQF
TRBV7-2,once,ASSPRDRKSVEQY
TRBV30,-,AWSLFLTGWSGNTIY
TRBV4-1,once,ASSPQGRGRSLDGYT
TRBV27,few,ASSPLHGQGGHEQY
TRBV9,-,ASSASDRGAYEQY
TRBV7-2,-,ASSPIGGVYGYT
TRBV2,-,ASSEMGQNNSPLH
TRBV18,once,ASSPYPGGEQF
TRBV19,-,ASSQTGVTEAF
TRBV7-9,-,ASSLAGTGGSYEQY
TRBV10-3,-,AIGDRSDYGYT
TRBV6-6,-,ASSSGQGAVQPQH
TRBV9,-,ASSARGRGQTNEKLF
TRBV29-1,-,SARQGAYEQY
TRBV19,-,ASSRKQGAHGYT
TRBV5-1,-,ASSLEHINTEAF
TRBV29-1,once,SVSTGAIVNEQF
TRBV18,-,ASSPAGGDVGELF
TRBV3-1/TRBV3-2,-,ASSRTRGRSGANVLT
TRBV6-5,-,ATAASYSNQPQH
TRBV6-5,once,ASKGRSAGEAF
TRBV2,once,ASSPPGTGELF
TRBV15,-,ATSNTGRYTEAF
TRBV24-1,-,ATSETSGGGSYNEQF
TRBV19,-,ASSITTVQETQY
TRBV5-1,-,ASSFGGGDPDTQY
TRBV4-3,-,ASSQDRYSTYGYT
TRBV2,-,ASSVPGQGAFYEQY